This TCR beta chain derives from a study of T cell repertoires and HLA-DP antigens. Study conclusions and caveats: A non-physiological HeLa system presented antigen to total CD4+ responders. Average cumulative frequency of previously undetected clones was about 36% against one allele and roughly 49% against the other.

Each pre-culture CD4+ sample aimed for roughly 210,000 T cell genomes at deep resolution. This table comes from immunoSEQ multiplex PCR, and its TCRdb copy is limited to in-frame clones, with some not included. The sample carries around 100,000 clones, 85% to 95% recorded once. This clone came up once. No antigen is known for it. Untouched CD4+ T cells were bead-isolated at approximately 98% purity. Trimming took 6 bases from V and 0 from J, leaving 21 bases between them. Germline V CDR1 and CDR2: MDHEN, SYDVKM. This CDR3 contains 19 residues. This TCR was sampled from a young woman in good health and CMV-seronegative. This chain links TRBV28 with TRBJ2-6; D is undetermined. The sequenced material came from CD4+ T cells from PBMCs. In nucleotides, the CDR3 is TGTGCCAGCAGGACCTGGCAGCCGCTCCGATTCTCTGGGGCCAACGTCCTGACTTTC. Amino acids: CASRTWQPLRFSGANVLTF.